This T cell receptor beta chain stems from a study of control samples from healthy donors and cancer patients. TCRdb's table, derived via immunoSEQ multiplex PCR, lists solely in-frame clones and lacks some. The table includes around 170,000 clones, more than 90% detected once. This clone was detected only a few times. Germline assignment: CDR1 SGHKS and CDR2 YYEKEE (reference sequence). The V and J ends lost 3 bases and 3 bases, in that order; junction bases with no gene match: 4. This CDR3 region has 15 residues. Source material: blood. The J gene is TRBJ1-5, the V gene TRBV5-5, with 9 bases matching TRBD1. This clonotype originated in a man in his thirties or forties in good health. In nucleotides, the CDR3 is TGTGCCAGCAGCTGGGGGACAGGGAACAATCAGCCCCAGCATTTT. It codes for CASSWGTGNNQPQHF.